This T cell receptor beta chain is drawn from a study of Ad26.COV2.S vaccination and SARS-CoV-2 variants. Treatment here: approximately 18 received Ad26.COV2.S at low or high dose, single or two shots; about 5 received placebo; per-sample allocation not given. Sampling was performed 63 days after the first vaccine or placebo injection. An adult aged 18-55 years in Boston served as the donor. The germline gives CDR1 SGDLS, CDR2 YYNGEE. V was shortened by 4 bases and J by 4 bases, with 9 bases between the two germline ends. This CDR3 has 13 amino acids. Here immunoSEQ multiplex PCR was the method, and the copy in TCRdb shows in-frame clones only, minus some. The sample contains about 440,000 clones, 90% of which appear only once.

Sample: peripheral blood, taken in a trial of Ad26.COV2.S vaccine versus placebo. This TCR derives from a person aged 18-60 years who received the Ad26.COV2.S COVID-19 vaccine or a placebo. This chain links TRBV9 with TRBJ2-1; no firm D call. The CDR3, as DNA: TGTGCCAGCAGCCTTGGACCATACAATGAGCAGTTCTTC. Protein: CASSLGPYNEQFF.